This T cell receptor beta chain was obtained from a study of blood T cell repertoires in COVID-19. Background on the study: The study drew acute and convalescent COVID-19 samples from the United States, Italy and Spain.

Profiled with immunoSEQ multiplex PCR; TCRdb holds only in-frame clones, not every one. The table has fewer than 200,000 clones, approximately 85% seen once. The CDR3 has 12 residues. Germline CDR1 and CDR2: SGDLS and YYNGEE. V lost 0 bases and J lost 15; bases outside the gene matches: 5. This clonotype was obtained from a woman aged 55-69 years with COVID-19, enrolled during active disease. Sequencing was performed on peripheral blood. This chain connects TRBV9 to TRBJ2-1, with 8 nucleotides matching TRBD1. In DNA, the CDR3 is TGTGCCAGCAGCGTAGATTCGACAGGGGTGTTCTTC. Protein product: CASSVDSTGVFF.